One sample yielded the 15 T cell receptor beta chains listed below, sequenced in a study of blood T cell repertoires in COVID-19. Sequencing used immunoSEQ multiplex PCR; TCRdb keeps in-frame clones, though not all of them. This table has some 270,000 clones, 80% to 90% appearing once. The sequenced sample consisted of peripheral blood. These receptors were obtained from a woman aged 65 to 85 with acute or convalescent COVID-19.

The V call is TRBV2, the J call TRBJ2-5; 7 bases match TRBD1. This CDR3 region has 15 residues. Per the germline V gene, CDR1 is SNHLY and CDR2 is FYNNEI. V was clipped by 7 bases and J by 2 bases; unmatched bases: 10. CDR3 sequence (DNA): TGTGCCAGCAAATTCAGGACAGGACTTCAAGAGACCCAGTACTTC. It specifies CASKFRTGLQETQYF.

Comment on this clone: In the same sample, other DNA sequences code for this CDR3. The rearrangement links TRBV5-1 to TRBJ1-2; 8 bases agree with TRBD1. Germline CDR1 SGHRS, CDR2 YFSETQ. The CDR3 has 14 amino acids. Trimming at V came to 0 bases and at J to 5 bases, leaving 3 bases not matched to a gene. This chain's CDR3 is CASSLEGQAYGYTF. The DNA of the CDR3 is TGCGCCAGCAGCTTGGAGGGACAGGCTTATGGCTACACCTTC.

This rearrangement joins TRBV27 to TRBJ1-2; D is possibly TRBD1 (5 bases). The CDR3 consists of 15 residues. Germline CDR1 is MNHEY and CDR2 is SMNVEV (reference sequence). The V end was cut by 3 bases, the J end by 3 bases, with 14 bases between. CDR3 region: CASSFGWGSDYGYTF. As DNA, the CDR3 is TGTGCCAGCAGTTTTGGGTGGGGCAGTGACTATGGCTACACCTTC.

This clone was seen only a few times. This sequence joins TRBV13 and TRBJ1-1; TRBD1 is a possible D gene (6 bases). The CDR3 is 14 amino acids. Trimming cost V 8 bases and J 7 bases, with 20 bases left between them. Germline-derived CDR1 and CDR2 are PRHDT and FYEKMQ (reference sequence). For the CDR3, the DNA is TGTGCCAGCCCCCGCCCCGGGACACGGGGTGAAGCTTTCTTT. Amino acids: CASPRPGTRGEAFF.

The chain employs TRBV6-1 and TRBJ2-3, with TRBD2 matching over 9 bases. V was pared by 8 bases and J by 1 base, with 4 bases of the junction left unmatched. This CDR3 is 14 amino acids long. Germline values: CDR1 MNHNS, CDR2 SASEGT. CDR3 amino acids: CASCVAGGTDTQYF. As DNA, the CDR3 is TGTGCCAGCTGTGTAGCGGGAGGCACAGATACGCAGTATTTT.

This clone was observed once. The CDR3 region has the DNA TGTGCCAGCAGCTTAGGGGCGAGTGGAAGCAATCAGCCCCAGCATTTT. Amino acids: CASSLGASGSNQPQHF. The rearrangement uses TRBV7-8 and TRBJ1-5; D gene unclear. Germline V CDR1 and CDR2: SGHVS, FQNEAQ. This CDR3 has 16 residues. V lost 1 base to trimming and J lost 1 base, with 11 bases between them.

With regard to this clone: The sample has other DNA sequences that encode this CDR3 too. V is TRBV3-1 (or the pseudogene TRBV3-2) and J is TRBJ1-1; D remains ambiguous. Trimming took 1 base from V and 1 from J, leaving 7 bases between them. CDR3 length: 14 amino acids. CDR1 LGHDT and CDR2 YNNKEL come from the germline V gene (reference sequence). The CDR3 DNA follows: TGTGCCAGCAGCCAAGCTGGGAGGAACACTGAAGCTTTCTTT. Translated, it gives CASSQAGRNTEAFF.

This chain links TRBV6-5 with TRBJ1-6, with D hard to call. The V gene's germline CDR1 is MNHEY and CDR2 SVGAGI. This CDR3 is 14 amino acids long. V was pared by 0 bases and J by 10 bases, with 10 bases between. CDR3 DNA: TGTGCCAGCAGTTACTCCGCGACTTCCTCACCCCTCCACTTT. Protein sequence: CASSYSATSSPLHF.

The CDR3 coding sequence is TGCGCCAGCAGGGCGGGAGGGGCTGAAGCTTTCTTT. It is translated as CASRAGGAEAFF. The chain joins TRBV10-2 to TRBJ1-1; tentatively, D is TRBD1 (5 bases). CDR3 length: 12 residues. V was trimmed by 6 bases and J by 6 bases, leaving 11 bases between them. From germline, CDR1 is WSHSY and CDR2 SAAADI.

V and J are TRBV19 and TRBJ1-2; 8 bases agree with TRBD1. CDR3 length: 13 amino acids. The V and J ends lost 10 bases and 6 bases, in that order; junction bases with no gene match: 10. Germline-derived CDR1 and CDR2 are LNHDA and SQIVND (reference sequence). The CDR3 here is CATLDREGNGYTF. The CDR3 DNA is TGTGCCACCTTGGACAGGGAGGGAAATGGCTACACCTTC.

The rearrangement links TRBV3-1 (or the pseudogene TRBV3-2) to TRBJ2-7; possibly TRBD2 for D (5 bases). The CDR3 is 14 residues long. Germline CDR1 reads LGHDT; CDR2 reads YNNKEL (reference sequence). The V end was cut by 7 bases, the J end by 6 bases, with 19 bases between. CDR3 loop: CASTLAGHRSEQYF. CDR3 nucleotide sequence: TGTGCCAGCACCTTGGCGGGCCACCGGAGCGAGCAGTACTTC.

This chain connects TRBV5-5 to TRBJ1-4; 9 positions agree with TRBD1. In germline, CDR1 is SGHKS, CDR2 YYEKEE (reference sequence). The CDR3 is 15 residues long. The ends lost 3 bases at V and 5 bases at J; junction bases unmatched: 5. This chain's CDR3 is CASSSPGQGNEKLFF. As DNA, the CDR3 is TGTGCCAGCAGCTCACCGGGACAGGGAAATGAAAAACTGTTTTTT.

This clone was observed once. The rearrangement links TRBV20-1 to TRBJ1-1; D is unresolved. Germline assignment: CDR1 DFQATT and CDR2 SNEGSKA (reference sequence). The V end was cut by 3 bases, the J end by 0 bases, with 8 bases between. The CDR3 has 13 residues. The CDR3 region is CSASGVMNTEAFF. For the CDR3, the DNA is TGCAGTGCTAGTGGAGTTATGAACACTGAAGCTTTCTTT.

Only a few counts were recorded for this clone. CDR3 DNA sequence: TGCGCCAGCAGCTTGCAGGGACTTGAAGCTTTCTTT. As protein: CASSLQGLEAFF. The rearrangement uses TRBV5-1 and TRBJ1-1, with D tentatively TRBD1 (5 bases). Germline lookup yields CDR1 SGHRS and CDR2 YFSETQ. V was cut by 1 base and J by 7 bases, with 8 bases left in between. There are 12 residues in the CDR3.

This chain uses TRBV27 with TRBJ1-5; TRBD1 is a possible D gene (6 bases). The CDR3 sequence is 16 residues long. CDR1 is MNHEY, CDR2 SMNVEV, per germline (reference sequence). Trimming took off 0 bases at V and 7 bases at J, with 16 bases between the two ends. The CDR3 is CASSLSSRGGEQPQHF. The CDR3 bases are TGTGCCAGCAGTTTATCTTCCAGGGGAGGGGAACAGCCCCAGCATTTT.